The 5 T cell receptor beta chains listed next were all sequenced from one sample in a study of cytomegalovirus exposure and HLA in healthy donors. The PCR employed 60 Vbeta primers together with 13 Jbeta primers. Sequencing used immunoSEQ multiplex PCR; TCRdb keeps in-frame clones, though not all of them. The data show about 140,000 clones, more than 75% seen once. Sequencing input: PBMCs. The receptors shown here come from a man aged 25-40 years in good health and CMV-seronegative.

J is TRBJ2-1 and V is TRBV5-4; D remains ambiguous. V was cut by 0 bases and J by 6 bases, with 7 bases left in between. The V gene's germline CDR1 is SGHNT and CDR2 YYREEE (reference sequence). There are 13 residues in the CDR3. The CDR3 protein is CASSLESINEQFF. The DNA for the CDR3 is TGTGCCAGCAGCTTGGAAAGCATCAATGAGCAGTTCTTC.

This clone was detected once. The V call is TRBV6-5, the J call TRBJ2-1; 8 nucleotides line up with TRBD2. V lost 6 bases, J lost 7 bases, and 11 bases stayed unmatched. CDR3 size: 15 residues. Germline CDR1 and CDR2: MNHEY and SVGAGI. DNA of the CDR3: TGTGCCAGCAGCCCCGGGACTAGAGGATGGAATGAGCAGTTCTTC. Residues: CASSPGTRGWNEQFF.

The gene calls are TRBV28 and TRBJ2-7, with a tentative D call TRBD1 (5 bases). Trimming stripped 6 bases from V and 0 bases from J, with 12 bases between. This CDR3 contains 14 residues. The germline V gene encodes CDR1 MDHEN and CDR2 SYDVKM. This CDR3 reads CASSATASSYEQYF. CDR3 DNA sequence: TGTGCCAGCAGCGCGACAGCGAGCTCCTACGAGCAGTACTTC. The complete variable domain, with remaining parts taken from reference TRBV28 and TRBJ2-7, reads DVKVTQSSRYLVKRTGEKVFLECVQDMDHENMFWYRQDPGLGLRLIYFSYDVKMKEKGDIPEGYSVSREKKERFSLILESASTNQTSMYLCASSATASSYEQYFGPGTRLTVT.

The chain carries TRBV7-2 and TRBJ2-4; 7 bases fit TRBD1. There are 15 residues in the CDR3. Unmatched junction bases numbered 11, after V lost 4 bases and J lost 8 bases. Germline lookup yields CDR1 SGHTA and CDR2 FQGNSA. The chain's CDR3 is CASSSQGGLGDIQYF. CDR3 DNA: TGTGCCAGCAGCTCACAAGGGGGCCTAGGAGACATTCAGTACTTC.

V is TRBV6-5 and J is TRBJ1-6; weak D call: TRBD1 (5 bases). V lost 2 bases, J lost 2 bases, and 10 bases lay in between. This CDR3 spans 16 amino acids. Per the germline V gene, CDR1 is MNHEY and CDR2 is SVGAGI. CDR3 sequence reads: CASSYGGGTYNSPLHF. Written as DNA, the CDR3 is TGTGCCAGCAGTTACGGGGGAGGCACCTATAATTCACCCCTCCACTTT.